Listed here is a single T cell receptor beta chain. Its target is unknown. Researchers ran the PCR with 60 Vbeta and 13 Jbeta primers. The assay was immunoSEQ multiplex PCR, and TCRdb's table has in-frame clones only and misses some. The table has about 90,000 clones, 74% seen once. This CDR3 has 14 amino acids. CDR1 and CDR2 from the germline V gene are MNHEY and SVGAGI. These data come from a study of cytomegalovirus exposure and HLA in healthy donors. Whole-study results and caveats: Later analysis identified a missense DCLRE1C variant that was linked to TCR beta V- and J-gene trimming. Available immune exposure information covered CMV serostatus only.

This cohort consisted of healthy bone marrow donors. Sample: PBMCs. The chain couples TRBV6-5 to TRBJ2-5; possible D gene TRBD1, 7 bases. The J call is doubtful: the DNA matches TRBJ2-7 better. The receptor was isolated from a man younger than 40 in good health and CMV-seropositive. CDR3 DNA: TGTGCCAGCAGTTCCCAGGGGGGATCCTACGAGCAGTACTTC. Its protein is CASSSQGGSYEQYF.